The clone carrying this T cell receptor beta chain was picked up many times. Its specificity is unknown. Template switching with 5'RACE generated the TCR cDNA and added a universal primer site and UMIs. TCRdb reprocessed the 5' RACE reads with MiXCR, giving one entry per CDR3 protein. The sample lists 250,000 or so distinct CDR3 sequences, roughly 6.3% occurring once. This sample is drawn from a study of T cells after yellow fever vaccination. Study results and caveats: Subsequent to the booster, the majority of primary-vaccination clones reappeared (around 96% CD4, approximately 85% CD8). Abundant bulk-derived clonotypes could contaminate FACS-sorted repertoires. Of the clonotypes, a small share occurred in both CD4 and CD8 compartments.

The germline V gene has CDR1 SGDLS and CDR2 YYNGEE. CDR3 length: 14 amino acids. V lost 4 bases to trimming and J lost 7 bases, with 14 bases between them. The sample consisted of CD4+ T cells sorted from PBMCs, taken on the day of the yellow fever booster vaccination. The receptor comes from a man aged 25 to 45 who received the YFV17D yellow fever vaccine. The V gene is TRBV9, the J gene TRBJ2-2; D is perhaps TRBD1 or TRBD2 (5 bases each). CDR3 in DNA: TGTGCCAGCAGCTTCAGGGATCGGGGCGGGGAGCTGTTTTTT. Protein: CASSFRDRGGELFF.